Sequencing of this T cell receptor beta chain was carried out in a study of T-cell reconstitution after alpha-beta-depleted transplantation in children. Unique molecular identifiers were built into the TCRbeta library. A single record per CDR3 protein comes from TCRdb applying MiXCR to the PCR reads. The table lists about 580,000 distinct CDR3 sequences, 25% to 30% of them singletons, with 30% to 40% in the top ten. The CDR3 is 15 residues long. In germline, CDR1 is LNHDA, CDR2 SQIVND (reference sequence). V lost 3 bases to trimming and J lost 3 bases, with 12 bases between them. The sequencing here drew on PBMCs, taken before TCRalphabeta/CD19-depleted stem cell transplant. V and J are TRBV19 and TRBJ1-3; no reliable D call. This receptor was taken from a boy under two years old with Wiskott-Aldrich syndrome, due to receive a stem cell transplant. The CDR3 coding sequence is TGTGCCAGTAGTATTGCCAGGATCGGTGGAAACACCATATATTTT. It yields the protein CASSIARIGGNTIYF. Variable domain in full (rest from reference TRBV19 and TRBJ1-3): DGGITQSPKYLFRKEGQNVTLSCEQNLNHDAMYWYRQDPGQGLRLIYYSQIVNDFQKGDIAEGYSVSREKKESFPLTVTSAQKNPTAFYLCASSIARIGGNTIYFGEGSWLTVV.